This T cell receptor beta chain is from a study of T-cell memory formation after mild COVID-19. Germline loops: CDR1 SGDLS, CDR2 YYNGEE. The V and J ends lost 3 bases and 1 base respectively, with 13 bases between them. This CDR3 region has 15 residues. TCRdb reprocessed the 5' RACE reads with MiXCR, giving one entry per CDR3 protein. The sample lists roughly 610,000 distinct CDR3 sequences; roughly 17% were seen once. This receptor was identified in an adult woman who had mild COVID-19 (a few samples of this study predate the infection). Cell type and time point are not known. V and J are TRBV9 and TRBJ1-1; tentative D call: TRBD1 (5 bases). The sequenced sample consisted of PBMCs or a T cell subset sorted from them (not recorded which). The CDR3 DNA sequence: TGTGCCAGCAGCGCGACAGTTTCTACGAACACTGAAGCTTTCTTT. Amino acid sequence: CASSATVSTNTEAFF.